This T cell receptor beta chain is drawn from a study of T-cell reconstitution after alpha-beta-depleted transplantation in children. This clonotype was observed a handful of times. Preparation of the TCRbeta library involved a method that used unique molecular identifiers. Via MiXCR, TCRdb re-called the PCR reads, giving one row per CDR3 protein. The data show approximately 400,000 distinct CDR3 sequences, roughly a tenth seen once. Per germline, CDR1 SGHRS and CDR2 YFSETQ. CDR3 length equals 14 residues. Deletions cut 0 bases from V and 9 bases from J, with 10 bases between. The rearrangement uses TRBV5-1 and TRBJ1-6; D unresolved. The sample was PBMCs from the stem cell graft donor, taken from the stem cell graft. This receptor was taken from a human donor who donated a stem cell graft to a child with acute myeloid leukemia. This CDR3 is CASSLVSWGSPLHF. CDR3 DNA sequence: TGCGCCAGCAGCTTGGTTTCCTGGGGTTCACCCCTCCACTTT.